Each of the 4 T cell receptor beta chains below was sequenced from the same sample in a study of beta chain features in type 1 diabetes. Their recognized antigens are unknown. General observations from the study: Among all four CD4+ subsets, Type 1 diabetes patients had TCRB CDR3s that were moderately but significantly shorter.

What was sequenced were expressed TCRB transcripts, since all of the isolated RNA had been reverse transcribed. TCRdb's table, derived via immunoSEQ multiplex PCR, lists solely in-frame clones and lacks some. The table includes about 260,000 clones, roughly a quarter detected once. The source material was naive CD4+ T cells from blood. The receptors here all came from a woman aged 30 to 39 with type 1 diabetes.

This clone was observed a few times. The V call is TRBV19, the J call TRBJ2-1, with 12 bases lining up with TRBD2. The V segment lost 6 bases and the J segment 6 bases; nucleotides outside the gene matches: 6. Per the germline V gene, CDR1 is LNHDA and CDR2 is SQIVND (reference sequence). CDR3 length: 15 amino acids. The CDR3 DNA is TGTGCCAGTAGCTCTAGCGGGAGGGTTAGCAATGAGCAGTTCTTC. Encoded protein: CASSSSGRVSNEQFF.

The genes are TRBV29-1 and TRBJ1-5, with TRBD1 as a possible D gene (5 bases). Germline CDR1 and CDR2: SQVTM and ANQGSEA. The ends were cut back, 6 bases at V and 8 bases at J, with 17 bases in the middle. The CDR3 spans 13 residues. For the CDR3, the DNA is TGCAGCGTCGCGCTCCCCCAAGGGGAGCCCCAGCATTTT. Protein product: CSVALPQGEPQHF.

This clone was counted only a few times. In DNA form, the CDR3 reads TGTGCCAGCACCCTTTCCCTAGATACGCAGTATTTT. Encoded protein: CASTLSLDTQYF. The J gene is TRBJ2-3, the V gene TRBV6-1, with no clear D. V was shortened by 7 bases and J by 5 bases, with 10 bases between the two germline ends. Per the germline V gene, CDR1 is MNHNS and CDR2 is SASEGT. The CDR3 has 12 amino acids.

This clone was counted only a few times. This sequence joins TRBV7-3 and TRBJ2-1; D is perhaps TRBD1 (6 bases). The CDR3 is 13 amino acids. In germline, CDR1 is SGHTA, CDR2 FQGTGA. V was shortened by 4 bases and J by 8 bases, with 12 bases between the two germline ends. The CDR3: CASSSGQAHEQFF. Here the CDR3 DNA reads TGTGCCAGCAGCTCGGGACAAGCGCATGAGCAGTTCTTC.